This T cell receptor beta chain was observed in a study of cytomegalovirus exposure and HLA in healthy donors. Clones were read by immunoSEQ multiplex PCR, and TCRdb kept only the in-frame ones, dropping some. The table lists about 74,000 clones, about 95% of them singletons. Looked up from germline, CDR1 is LNHDA and CDR2 is SQIVND (reference sequence). CDR3 size: 12 residues. The V gene lost 3 bases and the J gene lost 9 bases, with 9 bases spanning the gap. The chain has TRBV19 and TRBJ2-1, with D tentatively TRBD1 (6 bases). Sequencing input: PBMCs. The TCR sequence derives from a woman between 18 and 29 years old in good health and CMV-seropositive. CDR3 coding DNA: TGTGCCAGTAGTATTAAAGGGGGTGAGCAGTTCTTC. Translating gives CASSIKGGEQFF.